This T cell receptor beta chain comes out of a study of CD8+ T cells in alopecia areata. In the study overall: The SALT score measured affected scalp surface percentage in treated patients. General study findings and limits: There were many expanded lesional clones persisting in scalp and blood during tofacitinib. Scalp clonality, together with expanded CD8+ clones among the top 100, fell significantly with tofacitinib.

Sequencing templates came from extracted RNA that was reverse transcribed into cDNA. Measured with immunoSEQ multiplex PCR; TCRdb has only the in-frame clones, and not every one. The data show over 150,000 clones, roughly three fifths seen once. Deletions cut 8 bases from V and 1 base from J, with 14 bases between. The length of the CDR3 is 14 residues. Germline V gene sequence: CDR1 MNHEY, CDR2 SVGAGI. Treatment denoted: oral pan-JAK inhibitor, 5-10 mg twice daily. Concerning this clone itself: Its antigen is not identified.

The chain is built from TRBV6-5 and TRBJ1-1, with D maybe TRBD1 (5 bases). This specimen consisted of CD4+ T cells sorted from blood, obtained at week 4, from a patient treated with tofacitinib. This clonotype was obtained from a human donor with alopecia areata. As DNA, the CDR3 is TGTGCCAGCCGCCATCAAACAGGGAACACTGAAGCTTTCTTT. This gives the protein CASRHQTGNTEAFF.